This T cell receptor (beta chain) came from a study of blood T cell repertoires in COVID-19. Study as a whole: The analysed material was cDNA or gDNA that came from T cells, B-cell-depleted T cells, or PBMCs.

Sequencing used immunoSEQ multiplex PCR; TCRdb keeps in-frame clones, though not all of them. The profile covers 100,000 to 150,000 clones, with roughly 85% appearing a single time and 3.2% taken by the ten largest. While infection was still active, Seattle patients were enrolled and then followed longitudinally. CDR3 length: 12 residues. Germline V gene sequence: CDR1 MDHEN, CDR2 SYDVKM. V lost 3 bases, J lost 13 bases, and 13 bases lay in between. The chain couples TRBV28 to TRBJ2-4, with a weak D call TRBD1 (5 bases). The source is a woman over 75 with COVID-19, enrolled during active disease. The sequenced sample was peripheral blood. DNA of the CDR3: TGTGCCAGCAGTTTGACCCACAGGCCCCAGTACTTC. Protein: CASSLTHRPQYF. The full variable domain, rest sourced from reference TRBV28 and TRBJ2-4, is DVKVTQSSRYLVKRTGEKVFLECVQDMDHENMFWYRQDPGLGLRLIYFSYDVKMKEKGDIPEGYSVSREKKERFSLILESASTNQTSMYLCASSLTHRPQYFGAGTRLSVL.